This T cell receptor (beta chain) emerged from a study of shared T cell receptors in the human thymus. The protocol was immunoSEQ multiplex PCR, while the TCRdb copy is restricted to in-frame clones and leaves out a portion. The data contain more than 550,000 clones, around 87% of them singletons. The CDR3 is made up of 13 amino acids. Trimming cost V 0 bases and J 6 bases, with 8 bases left between them. Germline assignment: CDR1 SGHTS and CDR2 YDEGEE. This sample also appeared in a second study, on human thymus T cells.

This sequence joins TRBV5-8 and TRBJ2-3; no definite D call. The receptor's source is a boy younger than two with a congenital heart defect. The sequencing sample was made of thymocytes. The CDR3 here is CASSLDLSDTQYF. The CDR3 bases are TGTGCCAGCAGCTTGGATCTTTCCGATACGCAGTATTTT.